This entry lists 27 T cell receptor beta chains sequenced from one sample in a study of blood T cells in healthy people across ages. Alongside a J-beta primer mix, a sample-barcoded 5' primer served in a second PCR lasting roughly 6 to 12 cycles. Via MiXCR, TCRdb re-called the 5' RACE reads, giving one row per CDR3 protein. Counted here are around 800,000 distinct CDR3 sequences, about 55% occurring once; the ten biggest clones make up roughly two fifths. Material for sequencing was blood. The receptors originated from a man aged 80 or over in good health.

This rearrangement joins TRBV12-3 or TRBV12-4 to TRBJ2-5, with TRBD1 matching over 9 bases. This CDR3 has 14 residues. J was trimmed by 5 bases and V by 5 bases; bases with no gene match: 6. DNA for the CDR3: TGTGCCAGCAGTAAAGACAGGGGGTCGGAGACCCAGTACTTC. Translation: CASSKDRGSETQYF.

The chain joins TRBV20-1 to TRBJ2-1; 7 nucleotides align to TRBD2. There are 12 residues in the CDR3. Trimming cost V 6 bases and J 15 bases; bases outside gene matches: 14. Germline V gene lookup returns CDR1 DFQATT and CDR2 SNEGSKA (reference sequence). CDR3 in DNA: TGCAGTGCCGGGGGACTATTGGAGGAACGGTTCTTC. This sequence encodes CSAGGLLEERFF.

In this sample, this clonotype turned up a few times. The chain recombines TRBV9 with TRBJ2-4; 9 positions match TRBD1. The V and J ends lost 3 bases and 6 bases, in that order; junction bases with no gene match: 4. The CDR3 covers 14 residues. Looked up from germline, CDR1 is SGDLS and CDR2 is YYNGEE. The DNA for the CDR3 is TGTGCCAGCAGCGGAGGGACAGGGCGAAACATTCAGTACTTC. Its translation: CASSGGTGRNIQYF.

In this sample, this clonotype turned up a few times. The CDR3 here is CSVDPGYGYTF. The CDR3 nucleotides are TGCAGCGTTGATCCAGGGTATGGCTACACCTTC. This rearrangement joins TRBV29-1 to TRBJ1-2; possibly TRBD1 for D (5 bases). CDR3 length: 11 amino acids. CDR1 is SQVTM, CDR2 ANQGSEA, per germline. Trimming pared 3 bases from V and 5 bases from J, leaving 7 bases between.

The chain's CDR3 is CASSGTGPGANVLTF. The CDR3 DNA reads as TGTGCCAGCAGCGGGACAGGGCCCGGGGCCAACGTCCTGACTTTC. J is TRBJ2-6 and V is TRBV9, with 8 bases fitting TRBD1. From germline, CDR1 is SGDLS and CDR2 YYNGEE. The ends lost 3 bases at V and 4 bases at J; junction bases unmatched: 3. The CDR3 loop spans 15 amino acids.

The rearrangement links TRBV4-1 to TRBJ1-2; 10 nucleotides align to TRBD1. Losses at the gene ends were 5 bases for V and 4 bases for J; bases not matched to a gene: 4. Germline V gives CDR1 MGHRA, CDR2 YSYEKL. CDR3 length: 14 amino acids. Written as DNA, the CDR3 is TGCGCCAGCAGCGCCCGGGACAGGGGCTATGGCTACACCTTC. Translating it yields CASSARDRGYGYTF.

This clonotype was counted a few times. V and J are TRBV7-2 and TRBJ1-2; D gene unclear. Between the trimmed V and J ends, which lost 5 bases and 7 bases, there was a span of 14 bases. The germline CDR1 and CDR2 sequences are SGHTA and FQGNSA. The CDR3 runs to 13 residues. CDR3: CASSPWMGSGYTF. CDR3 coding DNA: TGTGCCAGCAGCCCCTGGATGGGTTCTGGCTACACCTTC.

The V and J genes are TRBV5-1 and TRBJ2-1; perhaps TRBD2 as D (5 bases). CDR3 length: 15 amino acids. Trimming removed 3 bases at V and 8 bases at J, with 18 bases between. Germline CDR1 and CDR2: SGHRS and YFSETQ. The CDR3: CASSSGDILVHEQFF. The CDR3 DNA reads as TGCGCCAGCAGCTCTGGCGACATACTAGTCCATGAGCAGTTCTTC.

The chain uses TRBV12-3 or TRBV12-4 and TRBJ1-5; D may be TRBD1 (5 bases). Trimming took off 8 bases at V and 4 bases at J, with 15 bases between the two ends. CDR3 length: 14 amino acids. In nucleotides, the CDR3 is TGTGCCAGCTCTCCCGATGGGGGGAATCAGCCCCAGCATTTT. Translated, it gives CASSPDGGNQPQHF.

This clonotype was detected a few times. The DNA of the CDR3 is TGTGCCAGCAGTTCCAACTTACGGACTAGCGGGAGAAATGAGCAGTTCTTC. Protein: CASSSNLRTSGRNEQFF. The chain combines TRBV7-2 with TRBJ2-1; 13 positions agree with TRBD2. With V trimmed by 6 bases and J by 7 bases, 12 bases remained unmatched. Germline V lookup: CDR1 SGHTA, CDR2 FQGNSA. The CDR3 is 17 amino acids.

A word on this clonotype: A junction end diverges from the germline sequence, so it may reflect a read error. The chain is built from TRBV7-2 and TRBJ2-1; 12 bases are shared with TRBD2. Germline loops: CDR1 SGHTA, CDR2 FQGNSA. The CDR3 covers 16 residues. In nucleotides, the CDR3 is TGTGCCAGCAGCGTAGCCGGGACTAGCGGGCACAATGAGCAGTTCTTC. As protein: CASSVAGTSGHNEQFF.

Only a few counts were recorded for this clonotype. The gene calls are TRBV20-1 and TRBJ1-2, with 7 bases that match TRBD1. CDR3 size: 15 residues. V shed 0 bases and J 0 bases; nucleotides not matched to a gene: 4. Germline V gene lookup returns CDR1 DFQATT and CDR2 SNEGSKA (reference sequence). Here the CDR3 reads CSARDPTGTNYGYTF. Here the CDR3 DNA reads TGCAGTGCTAGAGATCCGACAGGGACTAACTATGGCTACACCTTC.

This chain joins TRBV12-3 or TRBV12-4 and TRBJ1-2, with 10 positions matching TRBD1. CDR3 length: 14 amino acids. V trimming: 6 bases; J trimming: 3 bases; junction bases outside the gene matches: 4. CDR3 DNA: TGTGCCAGCAGCTCCGGGACAGGGGACTATGGCTACACCTTC. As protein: CASSSGTGDYGYTF.

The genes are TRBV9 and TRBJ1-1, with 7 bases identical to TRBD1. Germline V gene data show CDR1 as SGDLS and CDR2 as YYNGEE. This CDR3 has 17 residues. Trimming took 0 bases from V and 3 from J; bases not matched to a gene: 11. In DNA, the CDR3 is TGTGCCAGCAGCGTAGCAGTTGGAGAGGGGGCGGACACTGAAGCTTTCTTT. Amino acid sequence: CASSVAVGEGADTEAFF.

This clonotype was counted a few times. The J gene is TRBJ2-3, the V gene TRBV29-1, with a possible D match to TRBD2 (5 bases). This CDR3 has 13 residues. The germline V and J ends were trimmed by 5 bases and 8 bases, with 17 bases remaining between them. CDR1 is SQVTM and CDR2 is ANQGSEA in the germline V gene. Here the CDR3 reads CSVRKGDGVTQYF. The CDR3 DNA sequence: TGCAGCGTTAGAAAGGGAGACGGGGTTACGCAGTATTTT.

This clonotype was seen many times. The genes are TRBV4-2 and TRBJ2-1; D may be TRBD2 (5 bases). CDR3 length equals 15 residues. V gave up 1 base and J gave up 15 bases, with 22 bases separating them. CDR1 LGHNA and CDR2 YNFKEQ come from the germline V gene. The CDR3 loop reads CASSQALPGEASLFF. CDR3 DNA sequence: TGTGCCAGCAGCCAAGCCCTCCCCGGCGAGGCTAGCCTGTTCTTC.

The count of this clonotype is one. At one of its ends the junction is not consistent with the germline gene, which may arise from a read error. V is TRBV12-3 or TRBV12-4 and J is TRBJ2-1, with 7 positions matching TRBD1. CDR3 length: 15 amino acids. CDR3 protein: CANSLGGTINNEQFF. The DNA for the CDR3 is TGTGCCAACAGTTTAGGGGGCACCATAAACAATGAGCAGTTCTTC.

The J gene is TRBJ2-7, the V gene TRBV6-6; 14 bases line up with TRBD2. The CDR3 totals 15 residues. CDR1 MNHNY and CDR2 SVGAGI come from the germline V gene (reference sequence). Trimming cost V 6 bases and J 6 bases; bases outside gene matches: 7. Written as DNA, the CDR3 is TGTGCCAGCAGCTTCGGGACTAGCGGGAGAGGCGAGCAGTACTTC. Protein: CASSFGTSGRGEQYF.

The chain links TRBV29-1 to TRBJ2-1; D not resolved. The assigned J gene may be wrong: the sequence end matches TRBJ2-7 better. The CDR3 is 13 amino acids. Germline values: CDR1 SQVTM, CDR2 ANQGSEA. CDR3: CSGLTSLYNEQYF. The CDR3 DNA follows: TGCAGCGGTCTAACTTCCCTCTACAATGAGCAGTACTTC.

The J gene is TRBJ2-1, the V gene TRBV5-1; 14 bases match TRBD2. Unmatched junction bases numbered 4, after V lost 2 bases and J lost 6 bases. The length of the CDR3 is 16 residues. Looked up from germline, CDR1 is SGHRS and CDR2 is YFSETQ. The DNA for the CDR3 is TGCGCCAGCAGCTTAACCGGGACTAGCGGGAGCAATGAGCAGTTCTTC. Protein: CASSLTGTSGSNEQFF.

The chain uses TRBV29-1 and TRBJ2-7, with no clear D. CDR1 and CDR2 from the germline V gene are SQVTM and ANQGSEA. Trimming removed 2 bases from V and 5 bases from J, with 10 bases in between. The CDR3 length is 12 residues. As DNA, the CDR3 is TGCAGCGTTGAACGGCAGGCGGACGAGCAGTACTTC. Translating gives CSVERQADEQYF.

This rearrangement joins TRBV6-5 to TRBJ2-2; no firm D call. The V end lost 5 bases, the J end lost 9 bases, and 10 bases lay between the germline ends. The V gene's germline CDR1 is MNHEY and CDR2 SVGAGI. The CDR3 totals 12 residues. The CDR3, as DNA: TGTGCCAGCAGTCGATCCGATCGGGAGCTGTTTTTT. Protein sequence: CASSRSDRELFF.

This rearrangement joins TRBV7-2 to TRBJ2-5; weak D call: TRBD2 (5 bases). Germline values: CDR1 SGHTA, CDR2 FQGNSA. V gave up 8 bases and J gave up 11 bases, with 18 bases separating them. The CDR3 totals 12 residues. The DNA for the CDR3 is TGTGCCAGCGAGGGAGACTCATGGAAGCAGTACTTC. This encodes CASEGDSWKQYF.

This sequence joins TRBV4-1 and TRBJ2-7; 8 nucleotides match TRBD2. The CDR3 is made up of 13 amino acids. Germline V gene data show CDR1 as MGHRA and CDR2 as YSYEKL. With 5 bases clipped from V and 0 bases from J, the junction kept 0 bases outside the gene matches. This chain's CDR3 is CASSGTSSYEQYF. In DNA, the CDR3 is TGCGCCAGCAGCGGGACTAGCTCCTACGAGCAGTACTTC.

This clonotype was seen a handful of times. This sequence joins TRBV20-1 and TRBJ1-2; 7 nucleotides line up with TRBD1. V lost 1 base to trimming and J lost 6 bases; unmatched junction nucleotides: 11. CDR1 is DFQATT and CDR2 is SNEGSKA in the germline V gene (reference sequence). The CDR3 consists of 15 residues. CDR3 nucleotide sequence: TGCAGTGCTAGAGTCCCGGGACAGATATGGGATGGCTACACCTTC. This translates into CSARVPGQIWDGYTF.

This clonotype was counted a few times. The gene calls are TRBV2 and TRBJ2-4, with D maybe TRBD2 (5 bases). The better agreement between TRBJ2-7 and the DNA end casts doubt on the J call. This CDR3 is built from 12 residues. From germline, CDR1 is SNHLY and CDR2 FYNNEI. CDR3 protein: CASRWEHYEQYF. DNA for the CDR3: TGTGCCAGCAGGTGGGAGCATTACGAGCAGTACTTC.

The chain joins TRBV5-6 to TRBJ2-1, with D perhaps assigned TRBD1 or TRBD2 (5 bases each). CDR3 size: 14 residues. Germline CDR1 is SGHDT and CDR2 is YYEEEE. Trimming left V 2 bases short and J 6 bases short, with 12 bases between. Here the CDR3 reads CASSFPGTFNEQFF. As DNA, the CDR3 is TGTGCCAGCAGCTTCCCCGGGACGTTCAATGAGCAGTTCTTC.